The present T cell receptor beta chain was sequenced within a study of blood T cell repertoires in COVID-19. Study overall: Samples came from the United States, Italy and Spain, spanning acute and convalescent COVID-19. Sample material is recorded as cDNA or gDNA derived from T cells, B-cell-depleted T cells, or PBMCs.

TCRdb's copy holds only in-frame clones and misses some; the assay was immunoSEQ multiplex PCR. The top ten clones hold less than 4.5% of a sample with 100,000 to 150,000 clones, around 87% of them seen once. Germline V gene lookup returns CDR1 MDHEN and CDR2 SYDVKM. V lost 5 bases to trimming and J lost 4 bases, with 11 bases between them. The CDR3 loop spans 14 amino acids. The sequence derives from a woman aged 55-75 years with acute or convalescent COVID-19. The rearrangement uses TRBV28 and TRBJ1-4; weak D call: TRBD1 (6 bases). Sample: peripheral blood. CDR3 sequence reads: CASSLQGNNEKLFF. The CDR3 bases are TGTGCCAGCAGTCTCCAGGGGAATAATGAAAAACTGTTTTTT.